This record concerns one T cell receptor beta chain sequence. From germline, CDR1 is SGHDT and CDR2 YYEEEE. V was trimmed by 4 bases and J by 4 bases, leaving 15 bases between them. The CDR3 consists of 15 residues. The data were taken from a study of tumor-infiltrating lymphocytes in localized non-small cell lung cancer. Method: immunoSEQ multiplex PCR; TCRdb's copy keeps in-frame clones and lacks some. The table records about 9,700 clones, 78% of them present only once. Input material: lung tumor tissue. V gene TRBV5-6 combines with J gene TRBJ2-1, with D tentatively TRBD2 (6 bases). The receptor's source is a human donor with non-small cell lung cancer. CDR3 sequence: CASSTAGLQYNEQFF. The CDR3 DNA is TGTGCCAGCAGCACCGCGGGACTCCAGTACAATGAGCAGTTCTTC. Full variable domain (remainder filled in from reference TRBV5-6 and TRBJ2-1): DAGVTQSPTHLIKTRGQQVTLRCSPKSGHDTVSWYQQALGQGPQFIFQYYEEEERQRGNFPDRFSGHQFPNYSSELNVNALLLGDSALYLCASSTAGLQYNEQFFGPGTRLTVL.